This T cell receptor beta chain was recorded in a study of T cell responses to AZD1222 COVID-19 vaccine. Overall study results and limits: White British ancestry dominated among donors, who included more females, and clonal diversity was possibly underestimated. AZD1222 recipients seropositive at baseline numbered only five or six.

For this clone: Its antigen is still unknown.

The CDR3 loop spans 15 amino acids. Germline values: CDR1 LNHDA, CDR2 SQIVND (reference sequence). V was shortened by 7 bases and J by 0 bases, with 15 bases between the two germline ends. Repertoires were generated with immunoSEQ multiplex PCR, while TCRdb's copy carries only in-frame clones and drops some. The sample lists over 100,000 clones, more than 75% occurring once. V is TRBV19 and J is TRBJ1-2; tentative D call: TRBD1 (6 bases). The source was peripheral blood, collected 28 days after the second dose of the MenACWY control vaccine. The receptor was isolated from an adult who received the MenACWY meningococcal vaccine as a control. The CDR3 coding sequence is TGTGCCAGTAAAGGCGACCGGACAGCTAACTATGGCTACACCTTC. Protein product: CASKGDRTANYGYTF.